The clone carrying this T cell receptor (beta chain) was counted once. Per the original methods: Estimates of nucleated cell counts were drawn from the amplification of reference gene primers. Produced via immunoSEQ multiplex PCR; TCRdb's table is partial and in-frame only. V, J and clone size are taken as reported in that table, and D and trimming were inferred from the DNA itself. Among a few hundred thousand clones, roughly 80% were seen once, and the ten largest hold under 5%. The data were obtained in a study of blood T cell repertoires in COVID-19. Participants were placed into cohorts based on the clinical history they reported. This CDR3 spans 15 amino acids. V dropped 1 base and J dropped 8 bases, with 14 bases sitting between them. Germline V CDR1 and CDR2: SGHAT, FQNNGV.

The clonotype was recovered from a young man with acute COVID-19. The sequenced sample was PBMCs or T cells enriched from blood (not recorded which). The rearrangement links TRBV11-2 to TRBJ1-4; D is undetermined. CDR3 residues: CASSLGIQSGEKLFF. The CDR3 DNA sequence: TGTGCCAGCAGCTTAGGAATACAATCGGGAGAAAAACTGTTTTTT.